The 15 T cell receptor beta chains below were found in one sample sequenced in a study of cytomegalovirus exposure and HLA in healthy donors. PCR was performed using 60 Vbeta and 13 Jbeta primers. Only in-frame clones appear in the TCRdb table, and some are missing; sequencing was by immunoSEQ multiplex PCR. The sample contains some 120,000 clones, around three quarters of which appear only once. The sequencing input was PBMCs. These TCRs come from a human donor in good health.

This chain joins TRBV29-1 and TRBJ2-3, with 7 nucleotides matching TRBD2. With 8 bases clipped from V and 6 bases from J, the junction kept 11 bases outside the gene matches. There are 13 residues in the CDR3. Germline-derived CDR1 and CDR2 are SQVTM and ANQGSEA. The CDR3 DNA sequence: TGCAGCCTTTGGGGAGGGAGGTCCGATACGCAGTATTTT. This gives the protein CSLWGGRSDTQYF.

The CDR3 loop reads CASTDLGGELFF. The CDR3 DNA follows: TGTGCCAGCACCGACTTGGGTGGGGAGCTGTTTTTT. The chain joins TRBV11-3 to TRBJ2-2; no reliable D call. Germline V gene data show CDR1 as SGHNT and CDR2 as YENEEA. Trimming stripped 7 bases from V and 8 bases from J, with 11 bases between. CDR3 length equals 12 residues.

V usage is TRBV6-1 and J usage is TRBJ2-5; the match to TRBD1 covers 7 bases. V lost 6 bases and J lost 5; bases outside the gene matches: 6. Germline values: CDR1 MNHNS, CDR2 SASEGT. The CDR3 sequence is 13 residues long. CDR3 in amino acids: CASSRQGRETQYF. The CDR3 coding sequence is TGTGCCAGCAGCAGACAGGGAAGGGAGACCCAGTACTTC.

This chain links TRBV29-1 with TRBJ1-1; tentative D call: TRBD1 (6 bases). The V end lost 0 bases, the J end lost 10 bases, and 15 bases lay between the germline ends. The germline CDR1 and CDR2 sequences are SQVTM and ANQGSEA. The CDR3 runs to 13 residues. CDR3 loop: CSVEELGSRGAFF. The CDR3 DNA reads as TGCAGCGTTGAAGAGTTGGGGTCCAGGGGAGCTTTCTTT.

CDR3: CASSLNQAEEAFF. Written as DNA, the CDR3 is TGTGCCAGCAGCTTAAACCAGGCAGAAGAAGCTTTCTTT. The gene calls are TRBV11-3 and TRBJ1-1; D is uncertain. The germline V and J ends were trimmed by 2 bases and 8 bases, with 12 bases remaining between them. Germline CDR1 and CDR2: SGHNT and YENEEA. The CDR3 extends over 13 amino acids. The entire variable domain, with the rest obtained from reference TRBV11-3 and TRBJ1-1, is as follows: EAGVVQSPRYKIIEKKQPVAFWCNPISGHNTLYWYLQNLGQGPELLIRYENEEAVDDSQLPKDRFSAERLKGVDSTLKIQPAELGDSAVYLCASSLNQAEEAFFGQGTRLTVV.

This clone was seen only once. The genes are TRBV6-6 and TRBJ2-3; 11 positions agree with TRBD2. Per germline, CDR1 MNHNY and CDR2 SVGAGI (reference sequence). V was clipped by 0 bases and J by 3 bases; unmatched bases: 2. This CDR3 has 16 residues. The DNA of the CDR3 is TGTGCCAGCAGTTACTCAACTAGCGGGAGAACAGATACGCAGTATTTT. Translating gives CASSYSTSGRTDTQYF.

In DNA, the CDR3 is TGTGCCAGCAGCTATAGCGGGATAGACACCGGGGAGCTGTTTTTT. Its protein product is CASSYSGIDTGELFF. V and J are TRBV5-4 and TRBJ2-2; 8 bases agree with TRBD2. The V and J ends lost 3 bases and 3 bases, in that order; junction bases with no gene match: 4. CDR3 length equals 15 residues. Germline CDR1 reads SGHNT; CDR2 reads YYREEE (reference sequence).

The rearrangement joins TRBV2 to TRBJ2-1; 12 nucleotides match TRBD2. Losses at the gene ends were 6 bases for V and 7 bases for J; bases not matched to a gene: 7. The CDR3 covers 15 residues. Looked up from germline, CDR1 is SNHLY and CDR2 is FYNNEI. In nucleotides, the CDR3 is TGTGCCAGCAGCCTGGGACTAGCGGGTTCTAATGAGCAGTTCTTC. It encodes CASSLGLAGSNEQFF. Together with reference TRBV2 and TRBJ2-1, the CDR3 gives the full variable domain: EPEVTQTPSHQVTQMGQEVILRCVPISNHLYFYWYRQILGQKVEFLVSFYNNEISEKSEIFDDQFSVERPDGSNFTLKIRSTKLEDSAMYFCASSLGLAGSNEQFFGPGTRLTVL.

In the case of this clone: Other DNA variants within this sample encode the same CDR3. The chain links TRBV10-1 to TRBJ1-4; TRBD1 agrees at 10 bases. The CDR3 runs to 16 residues. CDR1 and CDR2 (germline): WNHNN, SYGVQD (reference sequence). Losses at the gene ends were 3 bases for V and 6 bases for J; bases not matched to a gene: 7. The CDR3 protein is CASSEKAGTGDEKLFF. The CDR3, as DNA: TGCGCCAGCAGTGAAAAGGCCGGGACAGGGGATGAAAAACTGTTTTTT.

The chain recombines TRBV19 with TRBJ2-7; 10 nucleotides align to TRBD1. V shed 5 bases and J 0 bases; nucleotides not matched to a gene: 7. This CDR3 comprises 16 residues. Germline V CDR1 and CDR2: LNHDA, SQIVND (reference sequence). CDR3 region: CASSRGTGVSSYEQYF. CDR3 nucleotides: TGTGCCAGTAGTCGAGGGACAGGGGTAAGCTCCTACGAGCAGTACTTC.

The chain carries TRBV6-6 and TRBJ2-1; D is perhaps TRBD2 (7 bases). Germline CDR1 and CDR2: MNHNY and SVGAGI (reference sequence). The CDR3 is made up of 16 amino acids. The V end lost 2 bases, the J end lost 0 bases, and 11 bases lay between the germline ends. The CDR3 reads CASSYGGASSYNEQFF. In nucleotides, the CDR3 is TGTGCCAGCAGTTACGGGGGGGCTAGCTCCTACAATGAGCAGTTCTTC.

To note about this clone: Other nucleotide sequences in the sample specify the same CDR3. The chain couples TRBV2 to TRBJ1-1; D is possibly TRBD1 (5 bases). The CDR3 consists of 14 residues. Germline V gives CDR1 SNHLY, CDR2 FYNNEI. V lost 2 bases, J lost 5 bases, and 12 bases lay in between. The CDR3 reads CASSERRGRTEAFF. CDR3 nucleotides: TGTGCCAGCAGTGAAAGGCGGGGGAGAACTGAAGCTTTCTTT. The full variable domain, with the rest looked up from reference TRBV2 and TRBJ1-1, is EPEVTQTPSHQVTQMGQEVILRCVPISNHLYFYWYRQILGQKVEFLVSFYNNEISEKSEIFDDQFSVERPDGSNFTLKIRSTKLEDSAMYFCASSERRGRTEAFFGQGTRLTVV.

The chain has TRBV15 and TRBJ2-5, with 10 bases lining up with TRBD2. This CDR3 is 18 amino acids long. The germline CDR1 and CDR2 sequences are LNHNV and YYDKDF (reference sequence). V lost 3 bases and J lost 4; bases outside the gene matches: 14. CDR3 DNA: TGTGCCACCAGCAGGGGTCAAGCTAGCGGGGGATCGATAGAGACCCAGTACTTC. It is translated as CATSRGQASGGSIETQYF.

This rearrangement joins TRBV29-1 to TRBJ2-1; 7 bases align to TRBD2. The germline V gene has CDR1 SQVTM and CDR2 ANQGSEA. The CDR3 runs to 15 residues. Trimming removed 3 bases from V and 6 bases from J; junction bases left unmatched: 11. The chain's CDR3 is CSVEGGGSKVNEQFF. As DNA, the CDR3 is TGCAGCGTTGAGGGGGGGGGAAGTAAGGTCAATGAGCAGTTCTTC.

The chain uses TRBV4-2 and TRBJ2-2; TRBD2 is a possible D gene (6 bases). The CDR3 is 18 residues long. Trimming removed 0 bases from V and 1 base from J, with 15 bases in between. Germline lookup yields CDR1 LGHNA and CDR2 YNFKEQ. CDR3 region: CASSQDLGGGLNTGELFF. In DNA form, the CDR3 reads TGTGCCAGCAGCCAAGATCTTGGGGGAGGACTGAACACCGGGGAGCTGTTTTTT.